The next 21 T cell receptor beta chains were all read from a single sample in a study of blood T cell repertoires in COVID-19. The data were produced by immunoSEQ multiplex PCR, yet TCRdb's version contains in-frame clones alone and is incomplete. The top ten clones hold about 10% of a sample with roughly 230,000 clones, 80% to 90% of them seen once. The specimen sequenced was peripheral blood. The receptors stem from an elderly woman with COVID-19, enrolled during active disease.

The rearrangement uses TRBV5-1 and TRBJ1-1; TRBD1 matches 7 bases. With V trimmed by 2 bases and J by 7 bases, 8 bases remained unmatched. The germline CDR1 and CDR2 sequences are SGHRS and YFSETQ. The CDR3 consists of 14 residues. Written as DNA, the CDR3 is TGCGCCAGCAGCTTTAGACCGGGACAGCTTGAAGCTTTCTTT. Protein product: CASSFRPGQLEAFF.

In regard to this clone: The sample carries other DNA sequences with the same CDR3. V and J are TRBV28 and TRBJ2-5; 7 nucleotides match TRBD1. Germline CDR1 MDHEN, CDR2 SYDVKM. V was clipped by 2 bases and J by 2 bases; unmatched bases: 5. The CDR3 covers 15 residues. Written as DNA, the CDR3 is TGTGCCAGCAGTTTACCGGACAGGCGACAAGAGACCCAGTACTTC. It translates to CASSLPDRRQETQYF.

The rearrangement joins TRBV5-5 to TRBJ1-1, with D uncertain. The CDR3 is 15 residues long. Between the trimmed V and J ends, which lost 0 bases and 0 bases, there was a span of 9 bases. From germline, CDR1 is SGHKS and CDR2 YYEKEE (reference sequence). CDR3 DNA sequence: TGTGCCAGCAGCTTGGCTACAGTCATGAACACTGAAGCTTTCTTT. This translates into CASSLATVMNTEAFF.

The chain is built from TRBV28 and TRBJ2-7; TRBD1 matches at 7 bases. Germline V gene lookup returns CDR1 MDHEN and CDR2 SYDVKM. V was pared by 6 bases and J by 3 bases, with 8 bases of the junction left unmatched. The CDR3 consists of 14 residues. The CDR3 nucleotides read TGTGCCAGCAGAGAATTGACAGGGCGCTACGAGCAGTACTTC. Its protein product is CASRELTGRYEQYF.

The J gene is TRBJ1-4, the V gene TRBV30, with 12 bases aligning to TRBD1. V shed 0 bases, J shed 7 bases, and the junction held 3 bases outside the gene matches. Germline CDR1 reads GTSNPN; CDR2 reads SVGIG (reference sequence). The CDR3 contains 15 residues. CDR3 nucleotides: TGTGCCTGGAGTGTACGGGGACAGGGGGCTGAAAAACTGTTTTTT. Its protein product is CAWSVRGQGAEKLFF.

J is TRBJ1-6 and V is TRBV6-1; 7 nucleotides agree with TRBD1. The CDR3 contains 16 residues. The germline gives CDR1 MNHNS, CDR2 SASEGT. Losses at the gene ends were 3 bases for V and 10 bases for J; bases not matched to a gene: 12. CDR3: CASSERDREWWSPLHF. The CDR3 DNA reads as TGTGCCAGCAGTGAGCGAGACAGGGAGTGGTGGTCACCCCTCCACTTT.

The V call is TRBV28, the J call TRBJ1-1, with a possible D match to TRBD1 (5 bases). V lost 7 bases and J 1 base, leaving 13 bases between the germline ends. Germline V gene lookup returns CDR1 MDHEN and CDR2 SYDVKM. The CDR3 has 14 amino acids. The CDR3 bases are TGTGCCAGCAAAGTGACAGTCCAGAACACTGAAGCTTTCTTT. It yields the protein CASKVTVQNTEAFF. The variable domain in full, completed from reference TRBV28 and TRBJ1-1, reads DVKVTQSSRYLVKRTGEKVFLECVQDMDHENMFWYRQDPGLGLRLIYFSYDVKMKEKGDIPEGYSVSREKKERFSLILESASTNQTSMYLCASKVTVQNTEAFFGQGTRLTVV.

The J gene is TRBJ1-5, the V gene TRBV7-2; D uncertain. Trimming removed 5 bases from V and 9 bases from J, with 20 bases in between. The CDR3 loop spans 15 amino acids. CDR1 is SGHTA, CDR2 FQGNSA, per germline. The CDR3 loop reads CASSPSVGLGGPQHF. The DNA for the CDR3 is TGTGCCAGCAGCCCCTCCGTGGGGTTGGGAGGGCCCCAGCATTTT.

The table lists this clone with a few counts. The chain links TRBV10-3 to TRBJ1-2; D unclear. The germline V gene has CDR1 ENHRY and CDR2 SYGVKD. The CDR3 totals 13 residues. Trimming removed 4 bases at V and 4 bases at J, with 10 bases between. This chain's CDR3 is CAISGEEGYGYTF. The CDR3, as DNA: TGTGCCATCAGTGGCGAGGAGGGCTATGGCTACACCTTC.

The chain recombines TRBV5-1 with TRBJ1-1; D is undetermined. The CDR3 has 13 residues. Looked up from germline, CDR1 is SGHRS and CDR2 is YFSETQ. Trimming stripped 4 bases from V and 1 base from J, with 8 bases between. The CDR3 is CASSLTSNTEAFF. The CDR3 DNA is TGCGCCAGCAGCCTTACATCGAACACTGAAGCTTTCTTT.

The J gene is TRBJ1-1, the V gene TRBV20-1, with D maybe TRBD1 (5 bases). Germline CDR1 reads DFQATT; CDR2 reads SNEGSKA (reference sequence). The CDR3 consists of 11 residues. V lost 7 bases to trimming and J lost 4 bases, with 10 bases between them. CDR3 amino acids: CSGYQGTEAFF. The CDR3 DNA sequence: TGCAGTGGTTACCAGGGCACTGAAGCTTTCTTT.

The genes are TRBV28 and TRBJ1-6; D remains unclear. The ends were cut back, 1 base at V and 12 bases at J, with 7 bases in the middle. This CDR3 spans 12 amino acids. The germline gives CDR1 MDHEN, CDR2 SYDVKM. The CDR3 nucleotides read TGTGCCAGCAGTTTATCTCAGATACCCCTCCACTTT. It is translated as CASSLSQIPLHF.

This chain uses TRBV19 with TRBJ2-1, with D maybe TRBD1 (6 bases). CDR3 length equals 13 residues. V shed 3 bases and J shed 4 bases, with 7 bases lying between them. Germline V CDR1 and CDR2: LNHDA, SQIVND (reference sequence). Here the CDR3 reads CASSMTGYNEQFF. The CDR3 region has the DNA TGTGCCAGTAGTATGACAGGATACAATGAGCAGTTCTTC.

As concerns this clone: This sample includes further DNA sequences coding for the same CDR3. CDR3: CASSPTGGDQPQHF. Written as DNA, the CDR3 is TGCGCCAGCAGCCCTACAGGGGGGGATCAGCCCCAGCATTTT. The chain has TRBV5-1 and TRBJ1-5; 8 nucleotides agree with TRBD1. This CDR3 comprises 14 residues. V lost 4 bases and J lost 5; bases outside the gene matches: 5. From germline, CDR1 is SGHRS and CDR2 YFSETQ.

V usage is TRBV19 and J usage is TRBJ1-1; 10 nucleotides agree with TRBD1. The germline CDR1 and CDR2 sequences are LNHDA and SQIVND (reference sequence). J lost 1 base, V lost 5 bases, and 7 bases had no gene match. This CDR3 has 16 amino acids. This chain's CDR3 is CASSPERTGGNTEAFF. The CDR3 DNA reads TGTGCCAGTAGTCCGGAACGGACAGGGGGGAACACTGAAGCTTTCTTT. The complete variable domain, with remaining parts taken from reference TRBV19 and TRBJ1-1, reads DGGITQSPKYLFRKEGQNVTLSCEQNLNHDAMYWYRQDPGQGLRLIYYSQIVNDFQKGDIAEGYSVSREKKESFPLTVTSAQKNPTAFYLCASSPERTGGNTEAFFGQGTRLTVV.

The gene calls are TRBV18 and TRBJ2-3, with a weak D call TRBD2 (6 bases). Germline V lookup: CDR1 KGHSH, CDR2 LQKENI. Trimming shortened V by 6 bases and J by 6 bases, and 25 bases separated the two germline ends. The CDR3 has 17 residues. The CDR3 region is CASSPPGSGKIWDTQYF. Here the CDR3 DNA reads TGTGCCAGCTCCCCCCCGGGTAGCGGAAAAATCTGGGATACGCAGTATTTT.

The CDR3 loop is CAWSIRNQETQYF. The CDR3 coding sequence is TGTGCCTGGAGTATCAGGAACCAAGAGACCCAGTACTTC. The rearrangement joins TRBV30 to TRBJ2-5; D is unresolved. Germline CDR1 is GTSNPN and CDR2 is SVGIG (reference sequence). The CDR3 contains 13 residues. V lost 2 bases, J lost 0 bases, and 7 bases lay in between.

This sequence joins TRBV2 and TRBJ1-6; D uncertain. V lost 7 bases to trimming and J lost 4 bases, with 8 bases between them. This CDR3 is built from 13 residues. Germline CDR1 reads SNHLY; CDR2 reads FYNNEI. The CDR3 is CASKPQYNSPLHF. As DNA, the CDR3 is TGTGCCAGCAAACCGCAGTATAATTCACCCCTCCACTTT.

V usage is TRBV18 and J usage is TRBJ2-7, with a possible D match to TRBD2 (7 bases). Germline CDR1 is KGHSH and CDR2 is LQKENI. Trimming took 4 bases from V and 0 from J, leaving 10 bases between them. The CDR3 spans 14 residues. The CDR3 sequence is CASSQRDNSYEQYF. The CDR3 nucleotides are TGTGCCAGCTCACAGCGGGACAACTCCTACGAGCAGTACTTC.

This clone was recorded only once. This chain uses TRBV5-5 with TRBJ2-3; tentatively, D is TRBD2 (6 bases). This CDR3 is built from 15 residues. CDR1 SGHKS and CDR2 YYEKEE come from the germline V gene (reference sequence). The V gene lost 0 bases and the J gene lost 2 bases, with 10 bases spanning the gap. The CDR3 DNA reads TGTGCCAGCAGCTTGGGGCGGGGCCTCACAGATACGCAGTATTTT. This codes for CASSLGRGLTDTQYF.

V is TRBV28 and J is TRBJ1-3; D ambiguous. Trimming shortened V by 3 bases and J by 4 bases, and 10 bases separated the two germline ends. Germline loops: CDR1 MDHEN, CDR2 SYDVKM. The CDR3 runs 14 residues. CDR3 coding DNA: TGTGCCAGCAGTTTTGAGGGCTACGGAAACACCATATATTTT. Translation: CASSFEGYGNTIYF.